This record looks at one T cell receptor beta chain sequence and its context. The antigen is undetermined. The protocol was immunoSEQ multiplex PCR, while the TCRdb copy is restricted to in-frame clones and leaves out a portion. The sample yields fewer than 35,000 clones, 89% seen once. Peripheral blood came from all dose cohorts at three timepoints. The data derive from a study of OX40 agonist ivuxolimab in advanced cancers. Overall study context: Ivuxolimab was administered intravenously to patients at 0.01 to 10 mg/kg every 2 weeks. Eligibility admitted prior anti-PD-1, anti-PD-L1 or anti-CTLA-4 therapy; around 38% had some.

Germline values: CDR1 SGHRS, CDR2 YFSETQ. The ends lost 4 bases at V and 0 bases at J; junction bases unmatched: 4. This CDR3 comprises 16 residues. Findings and limits, study-wide: Expanded clones were, on average, more numerous in CD8+ T cells than in CD4+.

This sequence joins TRBV5-1 and TRBJ2-6, with 7 nucleotides matching TRBD1. Material: CD4+ or CD8+ T cells sorted from blood, obtained in a trial of the OX40 agonist ivuxolimab. This TCR was sampled from an adult with an advanced solid tumor such as melanoma, head and neck, liver or kidney cancer. The CDR3 here is CASSGGQTSGANVLTF. Here the CDR3 DNA reads TGCGCCAGCAGCGGGGGACAGACCTCTGGGGCCAACGTCCTGACTTTC. Together with reference TRBV5-1 and TRBJ2-6, the CDR3 gives the full variable domain: KAGVTQTPRYLIKTRGQQVTLSCSPISGHRSVSWYQQTPGQGLQFLFEYFSETQRNKGNFPGRFSGRQFSNSRSEMNVSTLELGDSALYLCASSGGQTSGANVLTFGAGSRLTVL.